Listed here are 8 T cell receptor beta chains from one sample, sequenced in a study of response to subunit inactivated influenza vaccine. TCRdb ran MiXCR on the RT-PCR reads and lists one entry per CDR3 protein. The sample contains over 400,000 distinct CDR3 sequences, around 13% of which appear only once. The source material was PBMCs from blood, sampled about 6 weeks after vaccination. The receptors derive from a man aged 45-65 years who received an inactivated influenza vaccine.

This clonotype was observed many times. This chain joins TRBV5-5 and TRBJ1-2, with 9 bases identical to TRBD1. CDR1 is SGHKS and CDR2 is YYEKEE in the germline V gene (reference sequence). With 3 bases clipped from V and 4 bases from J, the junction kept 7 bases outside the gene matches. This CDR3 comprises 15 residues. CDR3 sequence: CASSSMGTGFYGYTF. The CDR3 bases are TGTGCCAGCAGCTCTATGGGGACAGGGTTCTATGGCTACACCTTC.

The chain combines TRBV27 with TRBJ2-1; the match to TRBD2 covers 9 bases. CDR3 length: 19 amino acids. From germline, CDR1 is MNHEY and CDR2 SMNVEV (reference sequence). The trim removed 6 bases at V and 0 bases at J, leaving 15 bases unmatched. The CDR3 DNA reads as TGTGCCAGCAGCTTCAGGGGCGGGAGGGATCCCAGCTCCTACAATGAGCAGTTCTTC. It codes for CASSFRGGRDPSSYNEQFF.

CDR3 sequence: CASSLAPERPNTEAFF. DNA of the CDR3: TGCGCCAGCAGCTTAGCCCCCGAACGGCCGAACACTGAAGCTTTCTTT. J is TRBJ1-1 and V is TRBV5-1; D gene ambiguous. This CDR3 contains 16 residues. Between the trimmed V and J ends, which lost 2 bases and 1 base, there was a span of 15 bases. The germline V gene has CDR1 SGHRS and CDR2 YFSETQ.

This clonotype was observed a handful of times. In DNA, the CDR3 is TGCAGTGCTAGAGATTCGATCGGGAGCTCCTACGAGCAGTACTTC. Translation: CSARDSIGSSYEQYF. The rearrangement uses TRBV20-1 and TRBJ2-7; maybe TRBD2 (6 bases). The CDR3 totals 15 residues. Germline CDR1 DFQATT, CDR2 SNEGSKA (reference sequence). The V end lost 0 bases, the J end lost 0 bases, and 12 bases lay between the germline ends.

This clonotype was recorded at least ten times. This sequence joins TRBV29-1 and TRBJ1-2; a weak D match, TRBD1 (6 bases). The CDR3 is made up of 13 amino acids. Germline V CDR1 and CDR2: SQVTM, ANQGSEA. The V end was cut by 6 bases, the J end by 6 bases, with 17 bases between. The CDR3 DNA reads TGCAGCGTCACAGACCGGGGGGCTGATGGCTACACCTTC. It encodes CSVTDRGADGYTF. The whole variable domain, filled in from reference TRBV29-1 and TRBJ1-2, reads SAVISQKPSRDICQRGTSLTIQCQVDSQVTMMFWYRQQPGQSLTLIATANQGSEATYESGFVIDKFPISRPNLTFSTLTVSNMSPEDSSIYLCSVTDRGADGYTFGSGTRLTVV.

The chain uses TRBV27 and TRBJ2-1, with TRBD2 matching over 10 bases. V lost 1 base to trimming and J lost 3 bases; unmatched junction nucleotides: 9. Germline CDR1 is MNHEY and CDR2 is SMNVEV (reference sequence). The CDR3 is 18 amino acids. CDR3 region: CASSLYQLAGGLYNEQFF. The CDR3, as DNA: TGTGCCAGCAGTTTATACCAGTTAGCGGGAGGTCTCTACAATGAGCAGTTCTTC.

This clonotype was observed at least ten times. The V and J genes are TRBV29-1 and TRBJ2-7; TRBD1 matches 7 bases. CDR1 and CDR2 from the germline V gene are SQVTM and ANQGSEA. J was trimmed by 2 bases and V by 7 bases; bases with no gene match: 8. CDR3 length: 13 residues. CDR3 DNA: TGCAGCGCTGGGACAGCACCAACCTACGAGCAGTACTTC. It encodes CSAGTAPTYEQYF.

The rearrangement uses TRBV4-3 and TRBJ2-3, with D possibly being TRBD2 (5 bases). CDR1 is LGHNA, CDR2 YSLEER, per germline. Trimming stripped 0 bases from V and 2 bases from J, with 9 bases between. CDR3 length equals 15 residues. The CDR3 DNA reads TGCGCCAGCAGCCAAGATGAGGGCACCACAGATACGCAGTATTTT. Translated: CASSQDEGTTDTQYF.